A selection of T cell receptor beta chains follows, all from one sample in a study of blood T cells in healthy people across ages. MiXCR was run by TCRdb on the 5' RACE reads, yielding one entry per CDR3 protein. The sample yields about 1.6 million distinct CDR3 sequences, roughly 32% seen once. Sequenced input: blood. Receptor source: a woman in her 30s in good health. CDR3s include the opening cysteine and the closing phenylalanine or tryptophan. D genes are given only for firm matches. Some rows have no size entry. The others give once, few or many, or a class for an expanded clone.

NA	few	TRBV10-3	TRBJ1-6	CAIAPDRDSPLHF	TGTGCCATCGCTCCGGACAGAGATTCACCCCTCCACTTT
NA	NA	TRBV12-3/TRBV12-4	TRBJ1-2	CASKFGPGPTRGYTF	TGTGCCAGCAAGTTCGGCCCCGGGCCTACGCGGGGCTACACCTTC
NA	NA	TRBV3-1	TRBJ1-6	CASSQAFRLGSPLHF	TGTGCCAGCAGCCAAGCGTTTAGGTTAGGATCACCCCTCCACTTT
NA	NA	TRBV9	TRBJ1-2	CASSINPDTGLSYTF	TGTGCCAGCAGCATAAATCCCGACACCGGGCTAAGCTACACCTTC
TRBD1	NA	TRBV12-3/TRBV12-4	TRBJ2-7	CASSPRQGMGSYEQYF	TGTGCCAGCAGTCCCCGACAGGGGATGGGCTCCTACGAGCAGTACTTC
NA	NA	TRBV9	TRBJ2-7	CASSVEGRYEQYF	TGTGCCAGCAGCGTAGAGGGGAGGTACGAGCAGTACTTC
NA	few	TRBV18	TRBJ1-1	CASSPPGGLIMNTEAFF	TGTGCCAGCTCACCACCCGGAGGACTCATCATGAACACTGAAGCTTTCTTT
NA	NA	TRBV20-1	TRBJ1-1	CSAPLGGTEAFF	TGCAGTGCTCCCCTCGGTGGGACTGAAGCTTTCTTT
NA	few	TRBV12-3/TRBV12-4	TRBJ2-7	CASSFHSGRIPSEQYF	TGTGCCAGCAGTTTCCATTCGGGACGCATCCCCAGCGAGCAGTACTTC
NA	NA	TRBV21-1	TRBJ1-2	CASSICEGYTF	TGTGCCAGCAGCATCTGCGAGGGCTACACCTTC
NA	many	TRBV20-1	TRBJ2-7	CSAVRQATYEQYF	TGCAGTGCTGTTCGACAGGCTACCTACGAGCAGTACTTC
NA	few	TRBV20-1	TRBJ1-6	CSANPTDPLHF	TGCAGTGCAAACCCGACGGATCCCCTCCACTTT
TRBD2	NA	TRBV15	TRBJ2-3	CATSGDRVGGTLTTDTQYF	TGTGCCACCAGCGGAGATCGGGTCGGGGGGACCCTGACCACAGATACGCAGTATTTT
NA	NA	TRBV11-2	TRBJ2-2	CASSLDESLLYTGELFF	TGTGCCAGCAGCTTAGATGAGAGCTTGCTCTACACCGGGGAGCTGTTTTTT
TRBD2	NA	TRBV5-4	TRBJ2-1	CASRQEREGSYEQFF	TGTGCCAGCAGGCAGGAGCGGGAGGGCTCCTATGAGCAGTTCTTC
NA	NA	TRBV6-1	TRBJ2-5	CASSEGLLRRETQYF	TGTGCCAGCAGTGAAGGATTGTTGAGGAGAGAGACCCAGTACTTC
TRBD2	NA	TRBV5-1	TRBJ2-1	CASSLDGGGNGNEQFF	TGCGCCAGCAGCTTGGATGGCGGGGGGAATGGTAATGAGCAGTTCTTC
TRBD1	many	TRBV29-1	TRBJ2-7	CSVGQGARSYEQYF	TGCAGCGTTGGACAGGGCGCGAGGTCCTACGAGCAGTACTTC
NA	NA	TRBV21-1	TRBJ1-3	CASSVRGGVAGNTIYF	TGTGCCAGCAGCGTCCGGGGAGGGGTGGCAGGAAACACCATATATTTT